This T cell receptor beta chain was documented in a study of beta chain features in type 1 diabetes. Whole-study context: There were 107,917,701 sorted cells examined across all samples.

All sorted populations exceeded 98% purity. This clone was counted between two and nine times. Sequencing targeted expressed TCRB transcripts, as all isolated RNA had been reverse transcribed. TCRdb keeps only in-frame clones here, not all; method: immunoSEQ multiplex PCR. The sample has roughly 610,000 clones, about a sixth seen once. The CDR3 contains 14 residues. The ends were cut back, 5 bases at V and 2 bases at J, with 10 bases in the middle. Germline V CDR1 and CDR2: MRHNA, SNTAGT. Sequenced input: naive CD4+ T cells from blood. This clonotype originated in a man between 18 and 29 years old in good health. The V gene is TRBV6-4, the J gene TRBJ2-4, with a possible D match to TRBD2 (6 bases). The CDR3 DNA is TGTGCCAGCAGTACGGGGGTGCCCAAAAACATTCAGTACTTC. As protein: CASSTGVPKNIQYF.